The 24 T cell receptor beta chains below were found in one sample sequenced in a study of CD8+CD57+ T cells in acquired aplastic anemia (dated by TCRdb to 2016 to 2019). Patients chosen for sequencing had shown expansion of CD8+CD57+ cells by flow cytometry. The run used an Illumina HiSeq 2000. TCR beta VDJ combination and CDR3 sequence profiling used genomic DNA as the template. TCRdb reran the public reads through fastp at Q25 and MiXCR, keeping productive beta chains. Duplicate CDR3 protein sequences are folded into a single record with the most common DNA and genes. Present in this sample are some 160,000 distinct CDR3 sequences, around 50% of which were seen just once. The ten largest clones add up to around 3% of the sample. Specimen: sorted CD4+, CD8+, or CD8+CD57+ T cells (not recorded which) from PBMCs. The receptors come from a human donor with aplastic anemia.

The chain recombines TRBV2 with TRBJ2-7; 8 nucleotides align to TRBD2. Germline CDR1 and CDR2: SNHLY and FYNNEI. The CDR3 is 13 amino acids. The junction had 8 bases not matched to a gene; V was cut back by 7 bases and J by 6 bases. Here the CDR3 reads CASKALAGREQYF. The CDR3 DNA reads TGTGCCAGCAAGGCGCTAGCGGGCCGCGAGCAGTACTTC. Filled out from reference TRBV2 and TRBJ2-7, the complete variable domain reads EPEVTQTPSHQVTQMGQEVILRCVPISNHLYFYWYRQILGQKVEFLVSFYNNEISEKSEIFDDQFSVERPDGSNFTLKIRSTKLEDSAMYFCASKALAGREQYFGPGTRLTVT.

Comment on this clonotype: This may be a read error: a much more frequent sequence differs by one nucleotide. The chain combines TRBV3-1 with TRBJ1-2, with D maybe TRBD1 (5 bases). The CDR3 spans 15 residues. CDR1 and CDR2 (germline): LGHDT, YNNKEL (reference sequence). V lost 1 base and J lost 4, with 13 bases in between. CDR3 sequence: CASSQGWAGIYGYTF. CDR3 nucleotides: TGTGCCAGCAGCCAAGGTTGGGCAGGGATCTATGGCTACACCTTC.

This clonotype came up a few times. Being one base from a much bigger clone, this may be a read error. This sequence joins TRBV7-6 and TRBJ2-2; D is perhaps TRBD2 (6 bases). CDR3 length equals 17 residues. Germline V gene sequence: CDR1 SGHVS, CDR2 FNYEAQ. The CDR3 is CASSPTVADANTGGLFF. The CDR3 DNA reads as TGTGCCAGCAGCCCTACTGTAGCGGACGCGAACACCGGGGGGCTGTTTTTT.

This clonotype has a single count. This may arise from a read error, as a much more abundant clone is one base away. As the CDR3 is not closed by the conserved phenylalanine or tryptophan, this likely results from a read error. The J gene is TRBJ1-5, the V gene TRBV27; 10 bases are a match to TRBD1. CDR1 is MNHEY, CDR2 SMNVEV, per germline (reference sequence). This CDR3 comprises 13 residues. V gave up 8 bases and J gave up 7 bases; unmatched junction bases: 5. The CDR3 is CASGQGVTQPQHL. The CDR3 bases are TGTGCCAGCGGACAGGGGGTAACACAGCCCCAGCATCTT.

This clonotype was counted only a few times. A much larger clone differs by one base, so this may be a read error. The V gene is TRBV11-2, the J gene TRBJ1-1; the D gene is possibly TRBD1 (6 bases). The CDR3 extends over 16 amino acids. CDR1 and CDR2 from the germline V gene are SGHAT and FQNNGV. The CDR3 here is CASSWPSGGLNTDAFF. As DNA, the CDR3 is TGTGCCAGCAGCTGGCCTTCTGGGGGGCTAAACACTGACGCTTTCTTT.

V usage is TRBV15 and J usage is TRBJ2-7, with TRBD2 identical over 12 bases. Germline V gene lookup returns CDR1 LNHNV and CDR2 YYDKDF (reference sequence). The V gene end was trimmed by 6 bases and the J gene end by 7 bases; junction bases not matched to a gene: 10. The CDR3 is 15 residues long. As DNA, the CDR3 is TGTGCCACCAGACCTCTAGCGGGAGGGCCGGGTGAGCAGTACTTC. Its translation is CATRPLAGGPGEQYF.

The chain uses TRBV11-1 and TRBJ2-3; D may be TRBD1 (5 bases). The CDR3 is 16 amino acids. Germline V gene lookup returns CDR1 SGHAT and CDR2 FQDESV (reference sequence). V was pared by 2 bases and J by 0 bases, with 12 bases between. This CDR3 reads CASSLTGVSSTDTQYF. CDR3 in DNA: TGTGCCAGCAGCTTAACAGGAGTCTCTAGCACAGATACGCAGTATTTT.

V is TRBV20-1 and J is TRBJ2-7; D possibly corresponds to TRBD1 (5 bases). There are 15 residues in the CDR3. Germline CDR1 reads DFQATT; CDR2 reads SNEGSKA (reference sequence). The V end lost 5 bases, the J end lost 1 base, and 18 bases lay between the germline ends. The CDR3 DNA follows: TGCAGTGCTGACGCGAGCGCGGACAAATCCTACGAGCAGTACTTC. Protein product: CSADASADKSYEQYF.

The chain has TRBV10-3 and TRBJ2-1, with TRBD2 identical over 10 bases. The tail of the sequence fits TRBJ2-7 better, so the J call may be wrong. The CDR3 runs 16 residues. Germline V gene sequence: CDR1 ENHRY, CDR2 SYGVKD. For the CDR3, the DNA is TGTGCCATCAGTGATACTAGCGGGGAATCCTACAATGAGCAGTACTTC. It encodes CAISDTSGESYNEQYF.

Here the CDR3 reads CSASREAGGTDTQYF. The CDR3 region has the DNA TGCAGTGCTTCCCGGGAGGCGGGGGGCACAGATACGCAGTATTTT. The chain has TRBV20-1 and TRBJ2-3, with TRBD2 matching over 7 bases. J lost 1 base, V lost 5 bases, and 9 bases had no gene match. In germline, CDR1 is DFQATT, CDR2 SNEGSKA (reference sequence). The CDR3 sequence is 15 residues long.

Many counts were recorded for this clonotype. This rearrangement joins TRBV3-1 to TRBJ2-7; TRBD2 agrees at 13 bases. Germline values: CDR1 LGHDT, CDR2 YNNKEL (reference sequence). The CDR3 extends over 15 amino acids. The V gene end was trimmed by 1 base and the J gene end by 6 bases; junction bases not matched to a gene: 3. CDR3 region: CASSQAGLAGPEQYF. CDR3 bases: TGTGCCAGCAGCCAAGCGGGACTAGCGGGACCCGAGCAGTACTTC.

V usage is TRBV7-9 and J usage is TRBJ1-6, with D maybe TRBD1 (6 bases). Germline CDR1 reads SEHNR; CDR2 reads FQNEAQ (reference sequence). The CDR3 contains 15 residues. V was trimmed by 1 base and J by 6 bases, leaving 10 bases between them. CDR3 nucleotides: TGTGCCAGCAGCTTAGTGGGGGCATCTAATTCACCCCTCCACTTT. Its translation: CASSLVGASNSPLHF.

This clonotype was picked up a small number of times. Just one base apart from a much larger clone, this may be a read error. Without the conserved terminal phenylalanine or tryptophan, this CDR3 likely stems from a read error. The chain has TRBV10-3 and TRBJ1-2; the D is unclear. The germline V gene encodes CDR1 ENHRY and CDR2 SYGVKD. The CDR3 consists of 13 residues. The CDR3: CASSYERIGGYTL. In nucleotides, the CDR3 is TGTGCCAGCAGTTACGAGAGGATAGGGGGCTACACCCTC.

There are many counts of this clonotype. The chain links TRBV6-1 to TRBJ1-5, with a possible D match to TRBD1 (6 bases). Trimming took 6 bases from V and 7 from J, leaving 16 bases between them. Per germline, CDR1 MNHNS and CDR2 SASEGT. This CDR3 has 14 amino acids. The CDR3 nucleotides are TGTGCCAGCAGCCTTCGGGGGGGACAACAGCCCCAGCATTTT. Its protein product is CASSLRGGQQPQHF.

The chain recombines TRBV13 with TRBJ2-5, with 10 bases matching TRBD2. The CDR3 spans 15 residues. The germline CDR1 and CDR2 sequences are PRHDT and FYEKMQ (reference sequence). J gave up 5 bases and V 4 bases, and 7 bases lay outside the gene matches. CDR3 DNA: TGTGCCAGCAGCTACAGCGGGGGGGGAGAGGAGACCCAGTACTTC. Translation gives CASSYSGGGEETQYF. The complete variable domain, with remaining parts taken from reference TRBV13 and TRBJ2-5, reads AAGVIQSPRHLIKEKRETATLKCYPIPRHDTVYWYQQGPGQDPQFLISFYEKMQSDKGSIPDRFSAQQFSDYHSELNMSSLELGDSALYFCASSYSGGGEETQYFGPGTRLLVL.

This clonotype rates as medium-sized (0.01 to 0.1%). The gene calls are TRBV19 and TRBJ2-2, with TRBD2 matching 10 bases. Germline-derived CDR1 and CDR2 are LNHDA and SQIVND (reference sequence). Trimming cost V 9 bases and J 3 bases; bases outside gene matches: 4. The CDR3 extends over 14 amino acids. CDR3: CASKTSGDTGELFF. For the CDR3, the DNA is TGTGCCAGCAAAACTAGCGGGGACACCGGGGAGCTGTTTTTT.

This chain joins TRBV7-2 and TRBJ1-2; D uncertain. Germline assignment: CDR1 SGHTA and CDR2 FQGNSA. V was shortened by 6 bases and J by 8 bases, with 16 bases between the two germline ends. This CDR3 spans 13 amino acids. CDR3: CASSEREAGGYTF. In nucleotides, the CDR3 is TGTGCCAGCAGTGAAAGGGAGGCGGGGGGCTACACCTTC.

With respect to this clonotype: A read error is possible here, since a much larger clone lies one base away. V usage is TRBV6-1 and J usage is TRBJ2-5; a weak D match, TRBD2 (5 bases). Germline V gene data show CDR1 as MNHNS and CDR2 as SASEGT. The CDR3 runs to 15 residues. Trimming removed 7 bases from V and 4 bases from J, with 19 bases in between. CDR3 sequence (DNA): TGTGCCAGCACCCCCGGGAAACGGCTCCCAGAGACCCAGTACTTC. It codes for CASTPGKRLPETQYF.

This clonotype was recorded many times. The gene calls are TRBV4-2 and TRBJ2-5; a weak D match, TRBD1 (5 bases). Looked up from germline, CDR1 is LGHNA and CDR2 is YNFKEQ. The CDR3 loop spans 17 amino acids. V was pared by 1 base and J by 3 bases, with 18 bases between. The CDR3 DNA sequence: TGTGCCAGCAGCCAAGCCAAAGGGGCTATGTGGAAAGAGACCCAGTACTTC. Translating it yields CASSQAKGAMWKETQYF.

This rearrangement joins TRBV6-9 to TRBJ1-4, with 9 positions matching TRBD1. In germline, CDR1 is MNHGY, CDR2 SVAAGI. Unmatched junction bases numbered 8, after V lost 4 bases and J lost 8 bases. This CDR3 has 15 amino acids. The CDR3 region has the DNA TGTGCCAGCAGTTTTGGGGGACAGGGAGGGGAAAAACTGTTTTTT. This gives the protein CASSFGGQGGEKLFF.

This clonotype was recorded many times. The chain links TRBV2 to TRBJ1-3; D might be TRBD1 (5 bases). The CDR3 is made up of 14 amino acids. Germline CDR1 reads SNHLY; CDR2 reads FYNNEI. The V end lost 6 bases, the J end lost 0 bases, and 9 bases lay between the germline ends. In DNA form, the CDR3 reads TGTGCCAGCAGCTCAGGGAGCTCTGGAAACACCATATATTTT. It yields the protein CASSSGSSGNTIYF.

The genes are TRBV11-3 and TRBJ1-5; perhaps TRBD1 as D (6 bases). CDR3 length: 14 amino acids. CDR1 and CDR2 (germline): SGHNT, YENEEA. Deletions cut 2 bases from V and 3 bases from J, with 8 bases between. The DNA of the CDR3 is TGTGCCAGCAGCTTACGGGGGGCCAATCAGCCCCAGCATTTT. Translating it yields CASSLRGANQPQHF.

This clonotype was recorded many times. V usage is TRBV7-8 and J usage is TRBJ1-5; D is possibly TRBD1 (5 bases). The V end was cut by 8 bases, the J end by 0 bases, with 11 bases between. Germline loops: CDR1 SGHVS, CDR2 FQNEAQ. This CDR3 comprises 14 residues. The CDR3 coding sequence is TGTGCCAGCGGGGCAGGGAATAGCAATCAGCCCCAGCATTTT. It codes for CASGAGNSNQPQHF.

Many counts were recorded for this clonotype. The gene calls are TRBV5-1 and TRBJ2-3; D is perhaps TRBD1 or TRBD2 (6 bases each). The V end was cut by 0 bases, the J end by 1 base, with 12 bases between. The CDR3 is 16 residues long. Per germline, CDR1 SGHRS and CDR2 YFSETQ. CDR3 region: CASSLVGGLGTDTQYF. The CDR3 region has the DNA TGCGCCAGCAGCTTGGTTGGGGGGCTTGGCACAGATACGCAGTATTTT. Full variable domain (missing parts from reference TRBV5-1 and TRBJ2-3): KAGVTQTPRYLIKTRGQQVTLSCSPISGHRSVSWYQQTPGQGLQFLFEYFSETQRNKGNFPGRFSGRQFSNSRSEMNVSTLELGDSALYLCASSLVGGLGTDTQYFGPGTRLTVL.